The rows below give T cell receptor beta chains drawn from one sample of a study of immune evolution from preneoplasia to lung adenocarcinoma. The data were produced by immunoSEQ multiplex PCR, yet TCRdb's version contains in-frame clones alone and is incomplete. The table records roughly 15,000 clones, over 75% of them present only once. Sequencing was done on a sample of FFPE lung adenocarcinoma in situ tissue. The receptors originated from a donor of 70 years or more with lung adenocarcinoma. Both conserved end residues are part of each CDR3. A D gene is named only where the DNA matches it firmly. Not every row has a clone size; where given, it reads once, few, many or a size class.

>once|TRBJ1-1|TRBV30|-
TGTGCCTGGAGTATCCCCGGGGGGGACACTGAAGCTTTCTTT
CAWSIPGGDTEAFF
>few|TRBJ2-3|TRBV5-4|-
TGTGCCAGCAGCTTGGTGGCCCACTCACCGGAGAGCACAGATACGCAGTATTTT
CASSLVAHSPESTDTQYF
>-|TRBJ2-5|TRBV5-4|-
TGTGCCAGCAGCTTAGGCCAGCGCCAAGAGACCCAGTACTTC
CASSLGQRQETQYF
>-|TRBJ2-1|TRBV5-4|TRBD1
TGTGCCAGCAGCTCTCAAACAGGGGGCGATGAGCAGTTCTTC
CASSSQTGGDEQFF
>once|TRBJ2-3|TRBV11-2|-
TGTGCCAGCAGCTTAAATATGGATACGCAGTATTTT
CASSLNMDTQYF
>-|TRBJ2-7|TRBV6-1|-
TGTGCCAGCAGTCCAATAGCGTACGAGCAGTACTTC
CASSPIAYEQYF
>-|TRBJ1-2|TRBV15|-
TGTGCCACCAGCAGAACCGGGACCTCCTATGGCTACACCTTC
CATSRTGTSYGYTF
>-|TRBJ1-3|TRBV5-1|-
TGCGCCAGCAGCTGGGAGGCAATCTCTGGAAACACCATATATTTT
CASSWEAISGNTIYF
>-|TRBJ1-1|TRBV19|-
TGTGCCAGTAGTAGTGGAGACTATAGAACTGAAGCTTTCTTT
CASSSGDYRTEAFF
>-|TRBJ2-5|TRBV28|-
TGTGCCAGCGGCCTAGGAGGGGGGCTAAAGTACTTC
CASGLGGGLKYF
>-|TRBJ2-7|TRBV28|TRBD1
TGTGCCAGCAAATTAGGGGGCGCCCCCTACGAGCAGTACTTC
CASKLGGAPYEQYF
>-|TRBJ2-5|TRBV5-4|TRBD2
TGTGCCAGCAGCTATAGCGGGAACAGGGTTTCCCAGTACTTC
CASSYSGNRVSQYF
>once|TRBJ2-2|TRBV7-2|-
TGTGCCAGCAGCCTCGGAGGGGGTACCGGGGAGCTGTTTTTT
CASSLGGGTGELFF
>-|TRBJ1-6|TRBV4-1|-
TGCGCCAGCAGCCAAGATGGGGGAGGGAGTTCACCCCTCCACTTT
CASSQDGGGSSPLHF
>-|TRBJ2-7|TRBV2|TRBD1
TGTGCCAGCAGGTTCCCCACCTCCGGGACAGGGCTCTACGAGCAGTACTTC
CASRFPTSGTGLYEQYF
>-|TRBJ2-2|TRBV9|-
TGTGCCAGCAGCGTATTGGGGAACACCGGGGAGCTGTTTTTT
CASSVLGNTGELFF
>once|TRBJ2-5|TRBV4-2|-
TGTGCCAGCAGCCAAGATCGTGGGGTTTGGTCCGGGGAGACCCAGTACTTC
CASSQDRGVWSGETQYF
>-|TRBJ2-3|TRBV6-6|TRBD2
TGTGCCAGCACCAAACTAGCGGGAGCGCCAGATACGCAGTATTTT
CASTKLAGAPDTQYF
>few|TRBJ1-2|TRBV29-1|TRBD1
TGCAGCGACAGAGGGCAGGGGGCCTATGGCTACACCTTC
CSDRGQGAYGYTF
>-|TRBJ2-2|TRBV10-1|-
TGCGCCAGCAGTGTCGCAGGGGACGGGGAGCTGTTTTTT
CASSVAGDGELFF
>-|TRBJ2-1|TRBV11-2|TRBD1
TGTGCCAGCAGCGGGGGAATAGGACAGGGATGGGGTGAGCAGTTCTTC
CASSGGIGQGWGEQFF
>-|TRBJ1-4|TRBV2|-
TGTGCCAGCGGGGAAACTCGGGAAAAACTGTTTTTT
CASGETREKLFF
>-|TRBJ1-5|TRBV30|-
TGTGCCTGGAGTGTAGGGGGGCCCAAGAAGCATTTT
CAWSVGGPKKHF
>-|TRBJ2-7|TRBV7-2|-
TGTGCCAGCAGCAGAGATCAGGGCGCCTACGAGCAGTACTTC
CASSRDQGAYEQYF
>-|TRBJ1-2|TRBV27|-
TGTGCCAGCAGTTTCGCCGGAACGGGCTATGGCTACACCTTC
CASSFAGTGYGYTF
>once|TRBJ2-3|TRBV5-4|-
TGTGCCAGCAGCTTGGCCTCAGGAACGCAGTATTTT
CASSLASGTQYF
>medium-sized|TRBJ2-6|TRBV4-3|TRBD2
TGCGCCAGCAGCCAAGGTAGGGCGGGAGTATCTGGGGCCAACGTCCTGACTTTC
CASSQGRAGVSGANVLTF
>-|TRBJ2-7|TRBV18|-
TGTGCCAGCTCACCAGTCCTCGAATCCTACGAGCAGTACTTC
CASSPVLESYEQYF
>-|TRBJ1-2|TRBV28|TRBD1
TGTGCCAGCAGTTACGCGGACAGGGTCCATTCTTATGGCTACACCTTC
CASSYADRVHSYGYTF
>-|TRBJ2-7|TRBV28|TRBD2
TGTGCCAGCAGTCCATTCAAAACGACTAGCGTTTCTACCTACGAGCAGTACTTC
CASSPFKTTSVSTYEQYF
>-|TRBJ2-7|TRBV30|TRBD1
TGTGCCTGGAGCCCGGGACAGGACTACGAGCAGTACTTC
CAWSPGQDYEQYF
>once|TRBJ1-4|TRBV18|-
TGTGCCAGCTCACCACCTGGTGAAAAACTGTTTTTT
CASSPPGEKLFF
>-|TRBJ2-1|TRBV7-9|-
TGTGCCAGCAGCTCTCAGTGGAATGAGCAGTTCTTC
CASSSQWNEQFF
>-|TRBJ2-3|TRBV6-1|-
TGTGCCAGCAGGTTGCAAGAGTGGGGGACAGATACGCAGTATTTT
CASRLQEWGTDTQYF
>-|TRBJ2-3|TRBV28|-
TGTGCCAGCAGTGTAGGGACCACAGATACGCAGTATTTT
CASSVGTTDTQYF
>-|TRBJ1-1|TRBV30|-
TGTGCCTGGAAGTACCCGACAGTCATGAACACTGAAGCTTTCTTT
CAWKYPTVMNTEAFF
>-|TRBJ1-1|TRBV5-1|TRBD1
TGCGCCAGCAGCTTGAGCTGGGGGACAGTAGAGACTGAAGCTTTCTTT
CASSLSWGTVETEAFF
>-|TRBJ1-1|TRBV5-1|TRBD1
TGCGCCAGCAGCTTGTCCAAGGGGACAGGGACAGAAGCTTTCTTT
CASSLSKGTGTEAFF
>-|TRBJ2-2|TRBV7-6|-
TGTGCCAGCAGCTTAGGTCCAGGAAGTACCGGGGAGCTGTTTTTT
CASSLGPGSTGELFF
>-|TRBJ1-2|TRBV7-2|TRBD1
TGTGCCAGCTCCCGTGAACAGGGGGCGCTTAGCTATGGCTACACCTTC
CASSREQGALSYGYTF
>once|TRBJ2-7|TRBV28|TRBD1
TGTGCCAGCAGTTTTACAGGGGCTTCCTCCTACGAGCAGTACTTC
CASSFTGASSYEQYF
>-|TRBJ2-7|TRBV25-1|TRBD1
TGTGCCAGCATGGGTCAGGGGGCGGGGGAGCAGTACTTC
CASMGQGAGEQYF
>-|TRBJ2-5|TRBV5-6|-
TGTGCCAGCAGCTCTGAGGACTTCCAAGAGACCCAGTACTTC
CASSSEDFQETQYF
>few|TRBJ2-7|TRBV10-3|TRBD1
TGTGCCATCAGTGAGGTGACAGGGGTCGAGCAGTACTTC
CAISEVTGVEQYF
>-|TRBJ2-5|TRBV29-1|TRBD1
TGCAGCGTTGACGGAGGACAGGTGGGGGAGACCCAGTACTTC
CSVDGGQVGETQYF